The rows below give T cell receptor beta chains drawn from one sample of a study of T-cell reconstitution after alpha-beta-depleted transplantation in children. TCRdb re-analysed the PCR reads in MiXCR, keeping a single row per CDR3 protein. The table records approximately 980,000 distinct CDR3 sequences, roughly 29% of them present only once. The sample was PBMCs, mostly from graft donor cells, taken 360 days after TCRalphabeta/CD19-depleted stem cell transplant. These receptors were taken from a boy in the first two years of life who had a stem cell transplant for SCID, so the T cells may come from the graft donor. Both conserved end residues are part of each CDR3. The order of the fields is CDR3 protein, CDR3 DNA, D gene, clone size, J gene, V gene. A D gene is named only where the DNA matches it firmly. For some rows the clone size is stated as once, few or many, or as a class when expanded; others skip it.

CDR3aa: CSARDGRAYEQYF
CDR3nt: TGCAGTGCTAGAGACGGGCGAGCCTACGAGCAGTACTTC
d_gene: -
abundance: few
j_gene: TRBJ2-7
v_gene: TRBV20-1

CDR3aa: CASRMGGSRSRTEAFF
CDR3nt: TGCGCCAGCAGGATGGGAGGTAGTCGTTCGAGGACTGAAGCTTTCTTT
d_gene: -
abundance: -
j_gene: TRBJ1-1
v_gene: TRBV5-1

CDR3aa: CASSQVGTKKVEQYF
CDR3nt: TGCGCCAGCAGCCAGGTGGGGACCAAAAAGGTCGAGCAGTACTTC
d_gene: -
abundance: few
j_gene: TRBJ2-7
v_gene: TRBV4-1

CDR3aa: CASSIDLLYNEQFF
CDR3nt: TGTGCCAGTAGTATAGACTTGCTATACAATGAGCAGTTCTTC
d_gene: -
abundance: few
j_gene: TRBJ2-1
v_gene: TRBV19

CDR3aa: CASSPGQGVHNEQFF
CDR3nt: TGTGCCAGCTCACCGGGGCAGGGCGTTCATAATGAGCAGTTCTTC
d_gene: -
abundance: -
j_gene: TRBJ2-1
v_gene: TRBV18

CDR3aa: CAGRDRGSGRETQYF
CDR3nt: TGTGCCGGACGGGACAGGGGATCAGGGAGGGAGACCCAGTACTTC
d_gene: TRBD1
abundance: -
j_gene: TRBJ2-5
v_gene: TRBV30

CDR3aa: CASSYSSRDNNEQFF
CDR3nt: TGTGCCAGCAGTTACTCGAGTAGGGACAACAATGAGCAGTTCTTC
d_gene: -
abundance: -
j_gene: TRBJ2-1
v_gene: TRBV6-2/TRBV6-3

CDR3aa: CASSPTGVLETQYF
CDR3nt: TGTGCCAGCAGCCCGACAGGCGTTTTAGAGACCCAGTACTTC
d_gene: -
abundance: few
j_gene: TRBJ2-5
v_gene: TRBV7-2

CDR3aa: CASSIGDRYSNEQFF
CDR3nt: TGTGCCAGTAGTATAGGGGACAGATATTCCAATGAGCAGTTCTTC
d_gene: TRBD1
abundance: -
j_gene: TRBJ2-1
v_gene: TRBV19

CDR3aa: CSARRQAIYTEAFF
CDR3nt: TGCAGTGCCAGAAGACAGGCGATATACACTGAAGCTTTCTTT
d_gene: -
abundance: few
j_gene: TRBJ1-1
v_gene: TRBV20-1

CDR3aa: CASSYQRGEQFF
CDR3nt: TGCGCCAGCAGCTACCAGCGGGGAGAGCAGTTCTTC
d_gene: TRBD2
abundance: -
j_gene: TRBJ2-1
v_gene: TRBV5-1

CDR3aa: CASSLGIGGIDYEQYF
CDR3nt: TGTGCCAGCAGCTTAGGTATTGGGGGGATCGACTACGAGCAGTACTTC
d_gene: -
abundance: -
j_gene: TRBJ2-7
v_gene: TRBV7-6

CDR3aa: CSFSKGSYEQYF
CDR3nt: TGCAGCTTCTCGAAAGGGAGCTACGAGCAGTACTTC
d_gene: -
abundance: -
j_gene: TRBJ2-7
v_gene: TRBV29-1

CDR3aa: CASSGRTGSNQPQHF
CDR3nt: TGTGCCAGCAGCGGACGGACGGGGAGCAATCAGCCCCAGCATTTT
d_gene: -
abundance: -
j_gene: TRBJ1-5
v_gene: TRBV7-9

CDR3aa: CASSPRTAYQETQYF
CDR3nt: TGCGCCAGCAGCCCGCGGACAGCGTACCAAGAGACCCAGTACTTC
d_gene: -
abundance: few
j_gene: TRBJ2-5
v_gene: TRBV4-1

CDR3aa: CSARDPRALKKSKYGYTF
CDR3nt: TGCAGTGCTAGAGATCCTAGGGCCTTGAAAAAGTCTAAGTATGGCTACACCTTC
d_gene: -
abundance: few
j_gene: TRBJ1-2
v_gene: TRBV20-1

CDR3aa: CASSPGLLRTDTQYF
CDR3nt: TGTGCCAGCAGCCCCGGACTACTCCGCACAGATACGCAGTATTTT
d_gene: -
abundance: few
j_gene: TRBJ2-3
v_gene: TRBV12-3/TRBV12-4

CDR3aa: CASSFPGVETQYF
CDR3nt: TGTGCCAGCAGCTTTCCGGGGGTAGAGACCCAGTACTTC
d_gene: -
abundance: many
j_gene: TRBJ2-5
v_gene: TRBV7-8

CDR3aa: CASSHPPGQGISGANVLTF
CDR3nt: TGCGCCAGCAGCCATCCTCCGGGACAGGGGATCTCTGGGGCCAACGTCCTGACTTTC
d_gene: TRBD1
abundance: -
j_gene: TRBJ2-6
v_gene: TRBV4-3

CDR3aa: CASSPTSGGVFGELFF
CDR3nt: TGTGCCAGCAGCCCGACTAGCGGGGGGGTGTTCGGGGAGCTGTTTTTT
d_gene: TRBD2
abundance: few
j_gene: TRBJ2-2
v_gene: TRBV4-2

CDR3aa: CASSHQDSYNEQFF
CDR3nt: TGCGCCAGCAGCCACCAGGACAGTTACAATGAGCAGTTCTTC
d_gene: -
abundance: -
j_gene: TRBJ2-1
v_gene: TRBV4-1

CDR3aa: CSARGGGEQYF
CDR3nt: TGCAGTGCTAGGGGGGGTGGCGAGCAGTACTTC
d_gene: -
abundance: many
j_gene: TRBJ2-7
v_gene: TRBV20-1

CDR3aa: CASSSRSGTGEAFF
CDR3nt: TGTGCCAGCAGTAGTCGATCGGGGACAGGAGAAGCTTTCTTT
d_gene: TRBD1
abundance: -
j_gene: TRBJ1-1
v_gene: TRBV6-2/TRBV6-3

CDR3aa: CSVRTGTRQPQHF
CDR3nt: TGCAGCGTCCGTACAGGGACCAGGCAGCCCCAGCATTTT
d_gene: -
abundance: few
j_gene: TRBJ1-5
v_gene: TRBV29-1

CDR3aa: CASSGRPHDTQYF
CDR3nt: TGTGCCAGCAGCGGGCGCCCTCACGATACGCAGTATTTT
d_gene: -
abundance: -
j_gene: TRBJ2-3
v_gene: TRBV3-1

CDR3aa: CASSPLAGAPYEQYF
CDR3nt: TGCGCCAGCAGCCCTTTAGCGGGGGCCCCCTACGAGCAGTACTTC
d_gene: TRBD2
abundance: few
j_gene: TRBJ2-7
v_gene: TRBV5-1

CDR3aa: CASSLRGGASTDTQYF
CDR3nt: TGTGCCAGCAGTTTAAGGGGGGGGGCTTCCACAGATACGCAGTATTTT
d_gene: -
abundance: few
j_gene: TRBJ2-3
v_gene: TRBV12-3/TRBV12-4

CDR3aa: CASAGNEKLFF
CDR3nt: TGTGCCAGCGCAGGAAATGAAAAACTGTTTTTT
d_gene: -
abundance: -
j_gene: TRBJ1-4
v_gene: TRBV18

CDR3aa: CSGSLAGSYEQYF
CDR3nt: TGCAGCGGTTCCCTAGCGGGCTCCTACGAGCAGTACTTC
d_gene: TRBD2
abundance: -
j_gene: TRBJ2-7
v_gene: TRBV29-1

CDR3aa: CASSQVGGRTENTGELFF
CDR3nt: TGCGCCAGCAGCCAAGTAGGGGGGAGGACGGAGAACACCGGGGAGCTGTTTTTT
d_gene: -
abundance: few
j_gene: TRBJ2-2
v_gene: TRBV4-3

CDR3aa: CATARTSVYNEQFF
CDR3nt: TGTGCCACTGCTCGGACTAGCGTCTACAATGAGCAGTTCTTC
d_gene: TRBD2
abundance: -
j_gene: TRBJ2-1
v_gene: TRBV5-8

CDR3aa: CASGVSGSRSGGAHEQFF
CDR3nt: TGTGCCAGCGGCGTCAGCGGGTCTAGGAGCGGGGGGGCCCATGAGCAGTTCTTC
d_gene: TRBD2
abundance: -
j_gene: TRBJ2-1
v_gene: TRBV18

CDR3aa: CASSLYGTGDNQPQHF
CDR3nt: TGTGCCAGCAGTTTATATGGGACAGGGGACAATCAGCCCCAGCATTTT
d_gene: TRBD1
abundance: -
j_gene: TRBJ1-5
v_gene: TRBV27

CDR3aa: CASTQFGGKLFF
CDR3nt: TGTGCCAGCACTCAATTTGGGGGAAAACTGTTTTTT
d_gene: -
abundance: -
j_gene: TRBJ1-4
v_gene: TRBV12-3/TRBV12-4

CDR3aa: CASTTRVAGELFF
CDR3nt: TGTGCCAGCACTACCCGGGTTGCCGGGGAGCTGTTTTTT
d_gene: -
abundance: -
j_gene: TRBJ2-2
v_gene: TRBV5-5

CDR3aa: CASSRKDRLVGSPLHF
CDR3nt: TGTGCCAGCAGCCGAAAAGACAGGCTCGTCGGTTCACCCCTCCACTTT
d_gene: -
abundance: -
j_gene: TRBJ1-6
v_gene: TRBV3-1

CDR3aa: CASTVQGQETQYF
CDR3nt: TGCGCCAGCACGGTCCAGGGGCAAGAGACCCAGTACTTC
d_gene: -
abundance: -
j_gene: TRBJ2-5
v_gene: TRBV5-1

CDR3aa: CASRFLAGGPLRRYF
CDR3nt: TGTGCCAGCCGGTTCCTAGCGGGGGGCCCCCTTCGGAGGTATTTT
d_gene: TRBD2
abundance: -
j_gene: TRBJ2-3
v_gene: TRBV6-1

CDR3aa: CSARDWGSGGYEQYF
CDR3nt: TGCAGTGCTAGAGATTGGGGTAGCGGGGGGTACGAGCAGTACTTC
d_gene: TRBD2
abundance: few
j_gene: TRBJ2-7
v_gene: TRBV20-1

CDR3aa: CASSQILHAYNEQFF
CDR3nt: TGTGCCAGCAGCCAAATCCTTCATGCCTACAATGAGCAGTTCTTC
d_gene: -
abundance: -
j_gene: TRBJ2-1
v_gene: TRBV7-9